Shown below are 24 T cell receptor beta chains from a single sample sequenced in a study of blood T cells in healthy people across ages. Using a J-beta primer mix together with a sample-barcoded 5' primer, a second PCR was run for about 6 to 11 cycles. TCRdb analysed the 5' RACE reads with MiXCR anew, one entry per CDR3 protein. Of nearly 800,000 distinct CDR3 sequences listed, roughly 56% are singletons. The sequencing input was blood. These TCRs come from a man aged 40-49 years in good health.

V is TRBV5-4 and J is TRBJ1-2; weak D call: TRBD1 (5 bases). Germline V gene sequence: CDR1 SGHNT, CDR2 YYREEE (reference sequence). Trimming removed 0 bases at V and 5 bases at J, with 14 bases between. The CDR3 extends over 15 amino acids. CDR3 protein: CASSLDPWDDYGYTF. Written as DNA, the CDR3 is TGTGCCAGCAGCTTGGATCCCTGGGACGATTATGGCTACACCTTC.

This CDR3 reads CSERDSSTDTQYF. CDR3 coding DNA: TGCAGTGAGAGGGACAGTAGCACAGATACGCAGTATTTT. The rearrangement links TRBV20-1 to TRBJ2-3, with 7 positions matching TRBD1. CDR1 and CDR2 from the germline V gene are DFQATT and SNEGSKA (reference sequence). The CDR3 has 13 residues. V lost 7 bases and J lost 0; bases outside the gene matches: 4.

The genes are TRBV15 and TRBJ2-6; D unresolved. This CDR3 is built from 16 residues. V was pared by 0 bases and J by 3 bases, with 9 bases between. CDR1 LNHNV and CDR2 YYDKDF come from the germline V gene (reference sequence). CDR3 amino acids: CATSRDQVGGANVLTF. The CDR3 coding sequence is TGTGCCACCAGCAGAGATCAGGTCGGTGGGGCCAACGTCCTGACTTTC.

V usage is TRBV9 and J usage is TRBJ1-2; 8 positions agree with TRBD1. In germline, CDR1 is SGDLS, CDR2 YYNGEE. V shed 2 bases, J shed 7 bases, and the junction held 16 bases outside the gene matches. The CDR3 has 17 residues. CDR3 amino acids: CASSVGQGAGLGVGYTF. In DNA, the CDR3 is TGTGCCAGCAGCGTCGGGCAGGGGGCAGGTCTCGGGGTTGGCTACACCTTC. Looking up the rest from reference TRBV9 and TRBJ1-2 gives the full variable domain: DSGVTQTPKHLITATGQRVTLRCSPRSGDLSVYWYQQSLDQGLQFLIQYYNGEERAKGNILERFSAQQFPDLHSELNLSSLELGDSALYFCASSVGQGAGLGVGYTFGSGTRLTVV.

The chain uses TRBV3-1 and TRBJ1-2; D is unresolved. CDR3 length: 14 amino acids. The germline V and J ends were trimmed by 1 base and 4 bases, with 10 bases remaining between them. Germline V gene data show CDR1 as LGHDT and CDR2 as YNNKEL (reference sequence). CDR3 protein: CASSQGVGSYGYTF. The DNA for the CDR3 is TGTGCCAGCAGCCAAGGGGTGGGGAGCTATGGCTACACCTTC.

This clonotype was seen once. The rearrangement links TRBV6-7 to TRBJ2-5, with 7 bases lining up with TRBD2. TRBV6-7 is designated an ORF whose function remains uncertain. With V trimmed by 8 bases and J by 2 bases, 5 bases remained unmatched. The CDR3 has 13 residues. CDR3 loop: CASPLAQQETQYF. The DNA for the CDR3 is TGTGCCAGCCCACTAGCGCAGCAAGAGACCCAGTACTTC.

This clonotype was observed a single time. The J gene is TRBJ2-7, the V gene TRBV27; D might be TRBD1 (7 bases). The germline V gene encodes CDR1 MNHEY and CDR2 SMNVEV (reference sequence). V gave up 1 base and J gave up 6 bases, with 13 bases separating them. This CDR3 is 14 amino acids long. Written as DNA, the CDR3 is TGTGCCAGCAGTTTATGCGGGACAGCATGCGAGCAGTACTTC. Translated, it gives CASSLCGTACEQYF.

This clonotype occurred many times. The chain joins TRBV27 to TRBJ1-6; D is ambiguous. The CDR3 contains 13 residues. Germline lookup yields CDR1 MNHEY and CDR2 SMNVEV (reference sequence). Trimming removed 5 bases at V and 9 bases at J, with 11 bases between. The CDR3 DNA reads TGTGCCAGCAGTAGTAGATTGGGTTCACCCCTCCACTTT. It encodes CASSSRLGSPLHF.

This clonotype was picked up a small number of times. The rearrangement uses TRBV12-3 or TRBV12-4 and TRBJ2-7; D not certain. V dropped 2 bases and J dropped 6 bases, with 14 bases sitting between them. The CDR3 length is 14 residues. The CDR3 sequence: CASSLLTPSSEQYF. For the CDR3, the DNA is TGTGCCAGCAGTTTATTAACCCCTTCTAGCGAGCAGTACTTC.

This clonotype has only a few counts. This chain's CDR3 is CASSQADSRGENGYTF. For the CDR3, the DNA is TGCGCCAGCAGCCAAGCAGACTCCAGGGGGGAGAACGGCTACACCTTC. The chain combines TRBV4-3 with TRBJ1-2; 7 nucleotides agree with TRBD1. Germline V gene lookup returns CDR1 LGHNA and CDR2 YSLEER. The CDR3 contains 16 residues. The V gene end was trimmed by 1 base and the J gene end by 8 bases; junction bases not matched to a gene: 13.

This rearrangement joins TRBV7-2 to TRBJ2-5; D perhaps matches TRBD1 (7 bases). This CDR3 region has 15 residues. The V and J ends lost 2 bases and 1 base respectively, with 11 bases between them. From germline, CDR1 is SGHTA and CDR2 FQGNSA. The CDR3 nucleotides are TGTGCCAGCAGCTTAATGCAGGGGGGCCAAGAGACCCAGTACTTC. Its protein product is CASSLMQGGQETQYF.

This clonotype was detected a few times. The chain uses TRBV20-1 and TRBJ2-1; D is ambiguous. Trimming left V 1 base short and J 0 bases short, with 7 bases between. The CDR3 sequence is 14 residues long. Germline lookup yields CDR1 DFQATT and CDR2 SNEGSKA (reference sequence). The CDR3 DNA reads as TGCAGTGCTAGAGTGGTAACCTCCTACAATGAGCAGTTCTTC. Translating it yields CSARVVTSYNEQFF.

The chain recombines TRBV7-8 with TRBJ2-7, with D unresolved. Germline V gene data show CDR1 as SGHVS and CDR2 as FQNEAQ. Trimming took off 1 base at V and 7 bases at J, with 20 bases between the two ends. The CDR3 contains 16 residues. CDR3 nucleotides: TGTGCCAGCAGCTTAGTTGTGCGGATATCATACAATGAGCAGTACTTC. As protein: CASSLVVRISYNEQYF.

This clonotype was recorded a few times. The chain uses TRBV10-3 and TRBJ2-5; 7 nucleotides align to TRBD1. Per the germline V gene, CDR1 is ENHRY and CDR2 is SYGVKD. This CDR3 spans 12 amino acids. The junction had 3 bases not matched to a gene; V was cut back by 8 bases and J by 3 bases. As DNA, the CDR3 is TGTGCCATCCGGGACAGAAAAGAGACCCAGTACTTC. Residues: CAIRDRKETQYF.

The chain links TRBV9 to TRBJ2-5; TRBD2 is a possible D gene (6 bases). The CDR3 length is 16 residues. V was trimmed by 0 bases and J by 5 bases, leaving 17 bases between them. Germline assignment: CDR1 SGDLS and CDR2 YYNGEE. CDR3 nucleotides: TGTGCCAGCAGCGTAGCTAGCGCCCGACGGTGGGAGACCCAGTACTTC. This gives the protein CASSVASARRWETQYF.

The rearrangement joins TRBV12-3 or TRBV12-4 to TRBJ2-1; D uncertain. Deletions cut 2 bases from V and 9 bases from J, with 11 bases between. The CDR3 covers 13 residues. CDR3 protein: CASSLSTRGEQFF. The CDR3, as DNA: TGTGCCAGCAGTTTAAGCACCCGAGGTGAGCAGTTCTTC.

The V and J genes are TRBV7-2 and TRBJ2-1; D call uncertain. Per germline, CDR1 SGHTA and CDR2 FQGNSA. The CDR3 totals 15 residues. Trimming took off 0 bases at V and 4 bases at J, with 10 bases between the two ends. As DNA, the CDR3 is TGTGCCAGCAGCTTAGCCAGCGCGCCATACAATGAGCAGTTCTTC. This sequence encodes CASSLASAPYNEQFF.

This chain uses TRBV15 with TRBJ2-7, with 10 bases that match TRBD2. The DNA end favors TRBJ2-5, so the J call may be wrong. Germline CDR1 and CDR2: LNHNV and YYDKDF (reference sequence). The CDR3 has 17 amino acids. CDR3 amino acids: CATSHLRSGRAGETQYF. CDR3 sequence (DNA): TGTGCCACCAGCCACCTGCGAAGCGGGAGGGCCGGGGAGACCCAGTACTTC.

This chain uses TRBV10-2 with TRBJ2-1; 8 nucleotides match TRBD2. The J call may be incorrect, as the DNA end agrees better with TRBJ2-7. The CDR3 extends over 15 amino acids. Germline CDR1 and CDR2: WSHSY and SAAADI. The CDR3 reads CASSVGREAYNEQYF. The CDR3, as DNA: TGCGCCAGCAGTGTCGGGCGGGAGGCGTACAATGAGCAGTACTTC.

The chain is built from TRBV11-1 and TRBJ2-7; 7 bases fit TRBD1. The J call is uncertain, as TRBJ2-5 better fits the DNA end. The CDR3 has 16 amino acids. Germline V gives CDR1 SGHAT, CDR2 FQDESV (reference sequence). Written as DNA, the CDR3 is TGTGCCAGCAGCTCCAGTCCCGGGACAGCCCCGGAGACCCAGTACTTC. This codes for CASSSSPGTAPETQYF.

In its sample, this clonotype was seen a few times. The CDR3 protein is CASSLAVQVIYEQYF. CDR3 DNA: TGCGCCAGCAGCTTGGCCGTACAGGTGATCTACGAGCAGTACTTC. V and J are TRBV5-1 and TRBJ2-7, with TRBD1 as a possible D gene (5 bases). Germline CDR1 reads SGHRS; CDR2 reads YFSETQ. The CDR3 consists of 15 residues. Trimming took 0 bases from V and 3 from J, leaving 13 bases between them.

This chain joins TRBV5-1 and TRBJ2-3; D possibly corresponds to TRBD2 (7 bases). Germline V gives CDR1 SGHRS, CDR2 YFSETQ. The CDR3 runs to 17 residues. The ends were cut back, 0 bases at V and 2 bases at J, with 16 bases in the middle. CDR3 sequence (DNA): TGCGCCAGCAGCTTGGAATTAGGGGGGGTGCACACAGATACGCAGTATTTT. As protein: CASSLELGGVHTDTQYF.

This clonotype was seen a few times. J is TRBJ2-5 and V is TRBV6-2 or TRBV6-3; a possible D gene is TRBD1 (5 bases). The CDR3 totals 14 residues. V shed 6 bases and J shed 11 bases, with 22 bases lying between them. Germline CDR1 is MNHEY and CDR2 is SVGEGT. The CDR3: CASRPTGSRIGQYF. In DNA, the CDR3 is TGTGCCAGCAGACCAACAGGCTCCCGGATAGGGCAGTACTTC.

The chain recombines TRBV13 with TRBJ2-6; TRBD1 matches at 9 bases. The CDR3 extends over 18 amino acids. V dropped 5 bases and J dropped 0; count of bases not matched to a gene: 8. Germline assignment: CDR1 PRHDT and CDR2 FYEKMQ (reference sequence). The CDR3 DNA sequence: TGTGCCAGCAGCACGTGGGACAGGGTAAACTCTGGGGCCAACGTCCTGACTTTC. Its protein is CASSTWDRVNSGANVLTF.